Following are 5 T cell receptor beta chains from one sample sequenced in a study of breast tumors, draining lymph nodes, adjacent tissues. Samples came from axillary lymph nodes draining the breast cancer. TCRdb redid the calling of the multiplex PCR reads with MiXCR, one entry per CDR3 protein. The table has approximately 210,000 distinct CDR3 sequences, under 40% seen once. The sequencing input was axillary lymph node tissue. The receptors stem from a female donor with breast cancer. Some clones in this sample may be carry-over from other donors' samples.

The CDR3 region has the DNA TGTGCCAGTATTAGTGGGCAGGGAATGGAAAACTATGGCTACACCTTC. Residues: CASISGQGMENYGYTF. The J gene is TRBJ1-2, the V gene TRBV12-3 or TRBV12-4, with D possibly being TRBD1 (5 bases). V lost 9 bases to trimming and J lost 2 bases, with 22 bases between them. CDR3 size: 16 residues.

This sequence joins TRBV7-9 and TRBJ1-1; a weak D match, TRBD1 (5 bases). V shed 3 bases and J shed 5 bases, with 10 bases lying between them. Germline CDR1 is SEHNR and CDR2 is FQNEAQ (reference sequence). This CDR3 region has 13 residues. CDR3 sequence: CASSFRGRTEAFF. In DNA, the CDR3 is TGTGCCAGCAGCTTTAGGGGTAGGACTGAAGCTTTCTTT.

The chain recombines TRBV7-2 with TRBJ1-6; D remains ambiguous. V was clipped by 2 bases and J by 0 bases, with 23 bases between them. The CDR3 contains 21 residues. Germline CDR1 reads SGHTA; CDR2 reads FQGNSA. The CDR3 DNA reads TGTGCCAGCAGCTTAACTGTCCCTAGCGGGAGGACGAGCTCCTATAATTCACCCCTCCACTTT. Encoded protein: CASSLTVPSGRTSSYNSPLHF.

This clonotype was seen many times. Mismatch with germline at one junction end may stem from a read error. This sequence joins TRBV7-8 and TRBJ1-2; D is possibly TRBD1 (5 bases). This CDR3 spans 15 amino acids. CDR1 and CDR2 (germline): SGHVS, FQNEAQ. CDR3 amino acids: CASSLGEGSNYGYPF. CDR3 sequence (DNA): TGTGCCAGCAGCTTAGGGGAGGGGTCTAACTATGGCTACCCCTTC. Based on the CDR3 plus reference TRBV7-8 and TRBJ1-2, the full variable domain is GAGVSQSPRYKVAKRGQDVALRCDPISGHVSLFWYQQALGQGPEFLTYFQNEAQLDKSGLPSDRFFAERPEGSVSTLKIQRTQQEDSAVYLCASSLGEGSNYGYPFGSGTRLTVV.

In this sample, this clonotype turned up many times. The chain links TRBV11-3 to TRBJ2-3, with unresolved D. V was shortened by 5 bases and J by 0 bases, with 12 bases between the two germline ends. In germline, CDR1 is SGHNT, CDR2 YENEEA. CDR3 size: 15 residues. The CDR3 DNA reads as TGTGCCAGCAGCCGAGAGAGAGTCAGCACAGATACGCAGTATTTT. Its protein product is CASSRERVSTDTQYF.